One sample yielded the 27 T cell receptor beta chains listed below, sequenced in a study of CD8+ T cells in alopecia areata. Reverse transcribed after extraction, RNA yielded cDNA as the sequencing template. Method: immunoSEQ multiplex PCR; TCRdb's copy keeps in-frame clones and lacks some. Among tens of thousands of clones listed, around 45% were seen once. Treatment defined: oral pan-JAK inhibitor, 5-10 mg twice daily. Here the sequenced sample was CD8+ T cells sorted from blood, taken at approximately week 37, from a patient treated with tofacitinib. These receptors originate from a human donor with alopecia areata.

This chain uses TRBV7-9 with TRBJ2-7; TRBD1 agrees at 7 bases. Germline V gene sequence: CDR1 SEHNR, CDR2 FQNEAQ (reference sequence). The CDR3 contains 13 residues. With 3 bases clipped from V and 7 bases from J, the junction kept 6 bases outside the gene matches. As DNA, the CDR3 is TGTGCCAGCAGCTTTTACGTGGGACAGGAGCAGTACTTC. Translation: CASSFYVGQEQYF. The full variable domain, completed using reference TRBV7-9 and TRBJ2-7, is DTGVSQNPRHKITKRGQNVTFRCDPISEHNRLYWYRQTLGQGPEFLTYFQNEAQLEKSRLLSDRFSAERPKGSFSTLEIQRTEQGDSAMYLCASSFYVGQEQYFGPGTRLTVT.

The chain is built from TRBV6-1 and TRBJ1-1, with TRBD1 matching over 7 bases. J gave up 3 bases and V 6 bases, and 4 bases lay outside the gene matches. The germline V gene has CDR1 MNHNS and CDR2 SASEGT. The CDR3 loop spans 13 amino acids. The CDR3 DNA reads TGTGCCAGCAGAAGGACAGGCTACACTGAAGCTTTCTTT. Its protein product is CASRRTGYTEAFF.

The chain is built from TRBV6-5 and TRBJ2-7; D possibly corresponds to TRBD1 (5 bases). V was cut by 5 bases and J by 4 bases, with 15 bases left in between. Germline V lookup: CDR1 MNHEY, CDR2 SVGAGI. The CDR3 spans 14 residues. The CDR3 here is CASSGAGMRYEQYF. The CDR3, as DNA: TGTGCCAGCAGTGGTGCAGGGATGCGGTACGAGCAGTACTTC.

The CDR3 here is CSVVGTSGLADTQYF. CDR3 coding DNA: TGCAGCGTCGTTGGGACTAGCGGGCTTGCAGATACGCAGTATTTT. The chain couples TRBV29-1 to TRBJ2-3; 12 bases match TRBD2. The CDR3 is 15 residues long. V was clipped by 6 bases and J by 4 bases; unmatched bases: 8. Germline V CDR1 and CDR2: SQVTM, ANQGSEA.

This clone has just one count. CDR3 bases: TGTGCCAGCAGCTTGGACACAGGGAGATTGTACAACTATGGCTACACCTTC. Protein: CASSLDTGRLYNYGYTF. This rearrangement joins TRBV7-9 to TRBJ1-2; the D gene is possibly TRBD1 (6 bases). Germline assignment: CDR1 SEHNR and CDR2 FQNEAQ (reference sequence). This CDR3 is built from 17 residues. V was cut by 3 bases and J by 2 bases, with 19 bases left in between.

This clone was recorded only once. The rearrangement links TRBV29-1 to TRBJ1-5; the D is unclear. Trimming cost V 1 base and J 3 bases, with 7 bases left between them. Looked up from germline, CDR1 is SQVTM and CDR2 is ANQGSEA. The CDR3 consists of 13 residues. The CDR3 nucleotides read TGCAGCGTTGAAGTGGGTCTCAATCAGCCCCAGCATTTT. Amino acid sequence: CSVEVGLNQPQHF. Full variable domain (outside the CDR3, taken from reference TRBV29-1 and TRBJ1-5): SAVISQKPSRDICQRGTSLTIQCQVDSQVTMMFWYRQQPGQSLTLIATANQGSEATYESGFVIDKFPISRPNLTFSTLTVSNMSPEDSSIYLCSVEVGLNQPQHFGDGTRLSIL.

The CDR3 bases are TGTGCCAGCAGCTTGAGGCTAGCACCGACTCCCTCCTACGAGCAGTACTTC. As protein: CASSLRLAPTPSYEQYF. This chain connects TRBV7-2 to TRBJ2-7, with TRBD2 as a possible D gene (5 bases). The CDR3 has 17 residues. V was trimmed by 3 bases and J by 0 bases, leaving 18 bases between them. Germline V gives CDR1 SGHTA, CDR2 FQGNSA.

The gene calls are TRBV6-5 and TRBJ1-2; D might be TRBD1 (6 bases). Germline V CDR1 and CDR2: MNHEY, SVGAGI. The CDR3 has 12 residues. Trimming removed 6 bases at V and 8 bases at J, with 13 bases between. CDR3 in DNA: TGTGCCAGCAGCCCTACAGGGACCGGCTACACCTTC. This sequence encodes CASSPTGTGYTF.

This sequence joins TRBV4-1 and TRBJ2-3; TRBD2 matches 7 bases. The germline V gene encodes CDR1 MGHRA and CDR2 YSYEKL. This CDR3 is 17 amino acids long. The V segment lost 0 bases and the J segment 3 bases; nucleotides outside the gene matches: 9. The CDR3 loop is CASSQESGGSLTDTQYF. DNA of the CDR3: TGCGCCAGCAGCCAAGAAAGTGGCGGGAGTCTAACAGATACGCAGTATTTT.

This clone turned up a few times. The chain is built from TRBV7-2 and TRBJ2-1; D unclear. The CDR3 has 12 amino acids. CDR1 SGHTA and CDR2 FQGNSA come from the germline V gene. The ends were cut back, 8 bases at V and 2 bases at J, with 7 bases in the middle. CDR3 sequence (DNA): TGTGCCAGCGTTATCCCCTACAATGAGCAGTTCTTC. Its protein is CASVIPYNEQFF.

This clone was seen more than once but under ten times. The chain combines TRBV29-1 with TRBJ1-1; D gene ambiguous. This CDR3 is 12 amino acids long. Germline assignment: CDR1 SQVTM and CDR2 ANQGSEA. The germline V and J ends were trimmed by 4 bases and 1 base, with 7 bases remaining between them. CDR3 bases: TGCAGCGTTGTCGCCCCGAACACTGAAGCTTTCTTT. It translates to CSVVAPNTEAFF.

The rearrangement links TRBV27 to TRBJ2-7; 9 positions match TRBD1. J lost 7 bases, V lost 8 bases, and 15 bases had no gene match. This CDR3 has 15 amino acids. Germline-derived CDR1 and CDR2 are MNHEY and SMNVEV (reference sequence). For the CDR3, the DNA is TGTGCCAGCGGAGACCGGGACAGGGTAGCTCAGGAGCAGTACTTC. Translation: CASGDRDRVAQEQYF.

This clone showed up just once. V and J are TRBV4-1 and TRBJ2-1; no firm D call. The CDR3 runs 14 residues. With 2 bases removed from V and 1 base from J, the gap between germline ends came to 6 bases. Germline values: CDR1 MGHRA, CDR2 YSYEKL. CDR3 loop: CASSQPLSYNEQFF. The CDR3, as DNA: TGCGCCAGCAGCCAACCACTTTCCTACAATGAGCAGTTCTTC.

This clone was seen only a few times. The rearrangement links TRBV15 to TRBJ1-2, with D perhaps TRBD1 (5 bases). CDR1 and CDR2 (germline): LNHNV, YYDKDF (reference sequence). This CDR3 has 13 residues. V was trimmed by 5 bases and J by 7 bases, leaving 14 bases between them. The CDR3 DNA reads TGTGCCACCAGCCTTGTACGGGACCGTGGCTACACCTTC. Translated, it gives CATSLVRDRGYTF.

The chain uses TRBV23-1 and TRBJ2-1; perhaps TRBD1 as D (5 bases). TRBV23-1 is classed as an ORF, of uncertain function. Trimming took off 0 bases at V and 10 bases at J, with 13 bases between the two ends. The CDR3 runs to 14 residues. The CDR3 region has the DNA TGCGCCAGCAGTCAATCGGACACGCGCTGGGAGCAGTTCTTC. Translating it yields CASSQSDTRWEQFF.

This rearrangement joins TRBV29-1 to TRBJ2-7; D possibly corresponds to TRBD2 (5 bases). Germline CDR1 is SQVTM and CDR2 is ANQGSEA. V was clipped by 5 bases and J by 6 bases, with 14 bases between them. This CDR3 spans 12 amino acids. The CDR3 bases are TGCAGCGTTTGGGAGACCGACCGCGAGCAGTACTTC. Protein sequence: CSVWETDREQYF.

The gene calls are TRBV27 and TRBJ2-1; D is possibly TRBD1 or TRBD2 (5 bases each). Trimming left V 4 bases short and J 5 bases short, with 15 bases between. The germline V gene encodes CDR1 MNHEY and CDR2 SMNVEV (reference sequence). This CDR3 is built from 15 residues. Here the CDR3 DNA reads TGTGCCAGCAGTTACGGGGCAGGGACCCACAATGAGCAGTTCTTC. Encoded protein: CASSYGAGTHNEQFF.

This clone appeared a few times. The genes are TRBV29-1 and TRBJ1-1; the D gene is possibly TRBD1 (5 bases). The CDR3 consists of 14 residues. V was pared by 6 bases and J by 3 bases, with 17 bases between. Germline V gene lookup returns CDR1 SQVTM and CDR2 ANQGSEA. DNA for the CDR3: TGCAGCGTCCCAGAGAGGGGCCGATACACTGAAGCTTTCTTT. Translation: CSVPERGRYTEAFF.

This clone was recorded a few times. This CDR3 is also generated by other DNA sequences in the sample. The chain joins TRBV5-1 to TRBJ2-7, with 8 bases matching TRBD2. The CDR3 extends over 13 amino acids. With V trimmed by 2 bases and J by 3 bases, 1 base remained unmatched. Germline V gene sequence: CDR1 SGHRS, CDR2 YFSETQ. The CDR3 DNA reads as TGCGCCAGCAGCTTCACTAGCGGCTACGAGCAGTACTTC. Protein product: CASSFTSGYEQYF.

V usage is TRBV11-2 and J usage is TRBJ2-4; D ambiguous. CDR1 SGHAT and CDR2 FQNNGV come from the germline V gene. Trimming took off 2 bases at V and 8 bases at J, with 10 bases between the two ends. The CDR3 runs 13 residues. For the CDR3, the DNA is TGTGCCAGCAGCTTAACCGACGGAGACATTCAGTACTTC. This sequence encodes CASSLTDGDIQYF. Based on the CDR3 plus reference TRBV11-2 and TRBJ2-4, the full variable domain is EAGVAQSPRYKIIEKRQSVAFWCNPISGHATLYWYQQILGQGPKLLIQFQNNGVVDDSQLPKDRFSAERLKGVDSTLKIQPAKLEDSAVYLCASSLTDGDIQYFGAGTRLSVL.

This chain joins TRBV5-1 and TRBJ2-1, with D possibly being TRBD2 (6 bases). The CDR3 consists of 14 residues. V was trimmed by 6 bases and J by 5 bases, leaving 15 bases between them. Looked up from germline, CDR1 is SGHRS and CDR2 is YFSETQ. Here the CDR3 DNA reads TGCGCCAGCACCGACCCACTAGCCCACAATGAGCAGTTCTTC. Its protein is CASTDPLAHNEQFF.

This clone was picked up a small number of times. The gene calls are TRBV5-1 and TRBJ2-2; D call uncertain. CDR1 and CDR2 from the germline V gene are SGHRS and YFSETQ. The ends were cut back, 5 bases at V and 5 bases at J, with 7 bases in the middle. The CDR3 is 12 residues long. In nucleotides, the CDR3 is TGCGCCAGCAGGCACGGGACCGGGGAGCTGTTTTTT. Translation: CASRHGTGELFF.

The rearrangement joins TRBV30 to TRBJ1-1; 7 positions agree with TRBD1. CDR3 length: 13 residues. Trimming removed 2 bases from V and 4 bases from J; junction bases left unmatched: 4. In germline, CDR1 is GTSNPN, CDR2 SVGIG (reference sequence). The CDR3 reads CAWSKGAGTEAFF. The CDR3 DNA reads TGTGCCTGGAGTAAGGGGGCCGGCACTGAAGCTTTCTTT.

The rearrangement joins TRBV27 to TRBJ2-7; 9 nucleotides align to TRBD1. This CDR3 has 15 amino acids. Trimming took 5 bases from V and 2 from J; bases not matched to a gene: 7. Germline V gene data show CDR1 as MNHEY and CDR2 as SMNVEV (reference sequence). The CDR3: CASSEIGQGTYEQYF. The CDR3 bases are TGTGCCAGCAGTGAGATTGGACAGGGGACCTACGAGCAGTACTTC.

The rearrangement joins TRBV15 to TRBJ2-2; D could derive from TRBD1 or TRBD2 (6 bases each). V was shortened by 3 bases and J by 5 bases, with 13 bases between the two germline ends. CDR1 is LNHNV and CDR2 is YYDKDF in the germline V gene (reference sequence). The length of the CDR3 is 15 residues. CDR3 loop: CATSRTGARTGELFF. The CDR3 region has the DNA TGTGCCACCAGCAGGACGGGGGCGCGGACCGGGGAGCTGTTTTTT.

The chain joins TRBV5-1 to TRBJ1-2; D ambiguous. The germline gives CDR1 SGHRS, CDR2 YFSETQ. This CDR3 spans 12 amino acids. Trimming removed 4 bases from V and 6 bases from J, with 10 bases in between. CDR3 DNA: TGCGCCAGCAGCCCTTCTTTGGATGGCTACACCTTC. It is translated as CASSPSLDGYTF.

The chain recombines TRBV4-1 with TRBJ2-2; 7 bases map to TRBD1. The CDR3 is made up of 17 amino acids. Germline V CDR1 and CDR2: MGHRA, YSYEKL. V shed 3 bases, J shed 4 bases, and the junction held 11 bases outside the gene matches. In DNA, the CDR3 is TGCGCCAGCAGCCAGAATGGCCAGGGGGTGGCCACCGGGGAGCTGTTTTTT. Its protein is CASSQNGQGVATGELFF.